The rows below give T cell receptor beta chains drawn from one sample of a study of blood T cell repertoires in COVID-19. The data were produced by immunoSEQ multiplex PCR, yet TCRdb's version contains in-frame clones alone and is incomplete. This sample has about 140,000 clones; roughly nine tenths occur once, and the top ten carry roughly 1.6%. Sequenced input: peripheral blood. All receptors derive from a human donor in a cohort sampled during active COVID-19. CDR3s include the opening cysteine and the closing phenylalanine or tryptophan. The D gene is left open where the match is weak.

-	TRBV6-5	TRBJ1-2	CASSTQGGHGYTF
-	TRBV19	TRBJ1-3	CASRTKDGTGGNTIYF
-	TRBV7-9	TRBJ1-2	CASSPLGGPYGYTF
-	TRBV19	TRBJ1-1	CASSISARTEAFF
TRBD2	TRBV9	TRBJ2-5	CASSASLTSGQETQYF
TRBD2	TRBV7-2	TRBJ2-5	CASSLGLAGAFQETQYF
TRBD2	TRBV6-2/TRBV6-3	TRBJ2-2	CASSWVLAGTGELFF
TRBD1	TRBV4-3	TRBJ1-6	CASSLGQGAGSPLHF
TRBD1	TRBV18	TRBJ2-1	CASSPAGQAYNEQFF
TRBD1	TRBV27	TRBJ2-7	CASSPFLAGGIGEQYF
TRBD1	TRBV20-1	TRBJ2-3	CSASRLGRGRADTQYF
-	TRBV7-8	TRBJ1-1	CASRRRWNTEAFF
TRBD1	TRBV2	TRBJ1-4	CASREGARSEKLFF
-	TRBV4-2	TRBJ2-5	CASSQGRIQETQYF
TRBD1	TRBV19	TRBJ1-2	CASSLGRGQANYGYTF
-	TRBV5-1	TRBJ1-4	CASSLGGGTSTNEKLFF
-	TRBV9	TRBJ2-7	CASSVDGLPGENGYEQYF
TRBD1	TRBV29-1	TRBJ2-1	CSVELRTGSNEQFF
TRBD2	TRBV14	TRBJ2-3	CASSPAGGRPDTQYF
-	TRBV7-2	TRBJ1-3	CASSLMLGRAQNTIYF
TRBD2	TRBV5-1	TRBJ2-5	CASSLGTSGGQTQYF
-	TRBV18	TRBJ1-3	CASSRTVGEGNTIYF
TRBD2	TRBV5-1	TRBJ2-1	CATRSGTSDYNEQFF
-	TRBV20-1	TRBJ2-5	CSAAERETQYF
TRBD1	TRBV4-3	TRBJ2-5	CASSQEGTGVQETQYF
-	TRBV10-2	TRBJ1-1	CASSEWLEGRSVGAFF
TRBD1	TRBV30	TRBJ2-3	CAWTLDRGGTDTQYF
-	TRBV29-1	TRBJ2-1	CSVEDLEGESSYNEQFF
-	TRBV19	TRBJ2-2	CASSKTTVTGELFF
TRBD2	TRBV5-1	TRBJ2-3	CASSPGGVPDTQYF